One and the same sample provided the 26 T cell receptor beta chains below, sequenced in a study of tumor and adjacent non-tumor tissue in lung cancer. RNA was extracted from bulk tissue without any cell sorting. The library came from three nested PCR rounds adapted from ARM-PCR protocols. A single record per CDR3 protein comes from TCRdb applying MiXCR to the multiplex PCR reads. The profile shows 65,000 to 80,000 distinct CDR3 sequences, approximately 73% of them singletons. Input material: lung tumor tissue. The source of these receptors is a man between 60 and 75 years old with non-small cell lung cancer.

This clonotype was seen once. The CDR3 does not close with the conserved phenylalanine or tryptophan, likely indicating a read error. The rearrangement links TRBV20-1 to TRBJ2-3, with 8 bases lining up with TRBD2. Trimming cost V 0 bases and J 3 bases; bases outside gene matches: 11. Germline V gene data show CDR1 as DFQATT and CDR2 as SNEGSKA (reference sequence). The CDR3 is 17 residues long. The CDR3 here is CSARDSVSGSATDTQYL. The CDR3 DNA reads as TGCAGTGCTAGAGATTCGGTCAGCGGGAGCGCGACAGATACGCAGTATCTT.

Written as DNA, the CDR3 is TGTGCCAGCAGATTCACAACAGGGCCAGCTTTCTTT. As protein: CASRFTTGPAFF. J is TRBJ1-1 and V is TRBV12-3 or TRBV12-4, with a weak D call TRBD1 (6 bases). Trimming removed 6 bases from V and 10 bases from J, with 15 bases in between. The CDR3 is made up of 12 amino acids.

Turning to this clonotype: One junction end disagrees with the germline gene, perhaps due to a read error. V usage is TRBV6-5 and J usage is TRBJ1-1, with D perhaps TRBD1 (5 bases). Looked up from germline, CDR1 is MNHEY and CDR2 is SVGAGI. This CDR3 contains 14 residues. The CDR3 DNA reads as TGTGCCAGCAGTTACTTACAGGCGAACACTGAAGCTATCTTC. As protein: CASSYLQANTEAIF.

About this clonotype itself: An end of the junction does not agree with germline; a read error may underlie this. The chain employs TRBV5-1 and TRBJ1-5; D might be TRBD1 (6 bases). The V gene's germline CDR1 is SGHRS and CDR2 YFSETQ. This CDR3 region has 13 residues. The CDR3 protein is CVSSTGGDQPQHF. The CDR3 nucleotides are TGCGTCAGCAGCACGGGGGGCGATCAGCCCCAGCATTTT.

Notes on this clonotype: A junction boundary mismatches the germline segment, possibly from a read error. The chain has TRBV30 and TRBJ1-5; no clear D. The length of the CDR3 is 16 residues. Germline CDR1 GTSNPN, CDR2 SVGIG (reference sequence). The CDR3 coding sequence is TGTGCCTGGAATCGGGGTGGGGTTTATCGCTATCAGCTCCAGCATTTT. Protein product: CAWNRGGVYRYQLQHF.

Note on this clonotype: A junction boundary mismatches the germline segment, possibly from a read error. The rearrangement uses TRBV29-1 and TRBJ2-1; D is possibly TRBD2 (5 bases). This CDR3 contains 16 residues. Germline V gene sequence: CDR1 SQVTM, CDR2 ANQGSEA. CDR3 sequence: CSVEPSRGFTINEQFF. DNA of the CDR3: TGCAGCGTTGAACCCTCACGGGGTTTTACGATCAATGAACAGTTCTTC.

The V gene is TRBV10-3, the J gene TRBJ2-6, with 13 bases lining up with TRBD2. Per the germline V gene, CDR1 is ENHRY and CDR2 is SYGVKD. This CDR3 comprises 20 residues. The J segment lost 15 bases and the V segment lost 7 bases, leaving 27 bases of the junction unmatched. Written as DNA, the CDR3 is TGTGCCATCACTGAACATGGGACTAGCGGGATGGACTCTGGGGCCAATGACCTGACTTTC. Amino acid sequence: CAITEHGTSGMDSGANDLTF.

This clonotype has a single count. Given a much more abundant clone one base away, this may be a read error. V is TRBV28 and J is TRBJ1-5; no clear D. This CDR3 has 14 residues. CDR1 MDHEN and CDR2 SYDVKM come from the germline V gene. With 8 bases removed from V and 3 bases from J, the gap between germline ends came to 14 bases. CDR3 nucleotides: TGTGCCAGCGAGCGACGGAATTACAATCAGCCCCAGCATTTT. This translates into CASERRNYNQPQHF.

The genes are TRBV20-1 and TRBJ2-7, with 7 bases matching TRBD1. Germline CDR1 is DFQATT and CDR2 is SNEGSKA (reference sequence). The length of the CDR3 is 13 residues. The junction had 6 bases not matched to a gene; V was cut back by 4 bases and J by 3 bases. The CDR3 region is CSAMGTGDYEQYF. CDR3 coding DNA: TGCAGTGCTATGGGAACAGGGGACTACGAGCAGTACTTC.

This clonotype turned up a few times. Germline and junction disagree at one end, which may indicate a read error. The V and J genes are TRBV11-3 and TRBJ2-2; perhaps TRBD2 as D (6 bases). The CDR3 is 17 amino acids. CDR1 is SGHNT, CDR2 YENEEA, per germline. The CDR3 reads CASSLDRTCGNTGELFF. The CDR3 nucleotides are TGTGCCAGCAGCTTAGACAGGACTTGCGGGAACACCGGGGAGTTGTTTTTT.

There are a few counts of this clonotype. The rearrangement links TRBV28 to TRBJ1-1; no clear D gene. In germline, CDR1 is MDHEN, CDR2 SYDVKM. The CDR3 is 13 amino acids. V was pared by 6 bases and J by 3 bases, with 11 bases between. The CDR3 is CASRNVLDTEAFF. The DNA of the CDR3 is TGTGCCAGCAGGAATGTTCTTGACACTGAAGCTTTCTTT.

This chain links TRBV18 with TRBJ1-4, with D tentatively TRBD1 (6 bases). Trimming cost V 5 bases and J 1 base, with 8 bases left between them. In germline, CDR1 is KGHSH, CDR2 LQKENI. The CDR3 contains 14 residues. The CDR3 nucleotides read TGTGCCAGCTCAACCAGGGGAACTAATGAAAAACTGTTTTTT. It translates to CASSTRGTNEKLFF.

Turning to this clonotype: A much larger clone differs by one base, so this may be a read error. This rearrangement joins TRBV13 to TRBJ2-7; 9 bases fit TRBD1. J was trimmed by 9 bases and V by 5 bases; bases with no gene match: 11. The CDR3 has 14 amino acids. Per germline, CDR1 PRHDT and CDR2 FYEKMQ (reference sequence). The CDR3 here is CASSESGTGRVQYF. The CDR3 nucleotides read TGTGCCAGCAGCGAAAGCGGGACAGGGCGCGTGCAGTACTTC.

The chain recombines TRBV5-1 with TRBJ1-1, with TRBD1 matching over 9 bases. Germline CDR1 SGHRS, CDR2 YFSETQ. The length of the CDR3 is 15 residues. Germline trimming cut 1 base from V and 11 bases from J; bases unmatched to any gene: 12. The CDR3, as DNA: TGCGCCAGCAGCTTGAAGGGACAGGGCTTGAATGAGGCTTTCTTT. Protein product: CASSLKGQGLNEAFF.

This sequence joins TRBV20-1 and TRBJ2-7; D is perhaps TRBD2 (6 bases). CDR1 and CDR2 from the germline V gene are DFQATT and SNEGSKA (reference sequence). The CDR3 is 13 amino acids. The V gene lost 3 bases and the J gene lost 5 bases, with 14 bases spanning the gap. CDR3 bases: TGCAGTGCTAGTAGCGGTAGATTCCACGAGCAGTACTTC. Protein product: CSASSGRFHEQYF.

For this clonotype: One end of the junction is discordant with germline, which a read error may explain. V usage is TRBV29-1 and J usage is TRBJ2-1, with TRBD1 matching 7 bases. Germline CDR1 SQVTM, CDR2 ANQGSEA. This CDR3 spans 14 amino acids. The CDR3 loop is CSVQLDRTYNEQLF. As DNA, the CDR3 is TGCAGCGTTCAATTGGACAGGACATACAATGAGCAGCTCTTC.

The chain has TRBV10-3 and TRBJ2-2; maybe TRBD2 (7 bases). V was clipped by 10 bases and J by 13 bases, with 28 bases between them. The CDR3 loop spans 15 amino acids. From germline, CDR1 is ENHRY and CDR2 SYGVKD. The CDR3 DNA follows: TGTGCCAGTCAAGAAGGGGGGGCAAGCACCCGGGGGCTGTTTTTT. Translating gives CASQEGGASTRGLFF.

In regard to this clonotype: At one boundary the junction diverges from the germline segment, which might be a read error. The CDR3, as DNA: TGCAGTGCTATCACCGAGAATGAGCCGTTATTC. It is translated as CSAITENEPLF. The chain couples TRBV20-1 to TRBJ2-1; D call uncertain. Germline lookup yields CDR1 DFQATT and CDR2 SNEGSKA (reference sequence). This CDR3 contains 11 residues.

Details on this clonotype: One junction end disagrees with the germline gene, perhaps due to a read error. The gene calls are TRBV20-1 and TRBJ2-3; D is ambiguous. This CDR3 has 16 residues. CDR1 and CDR2 (germline): DFQATT, SNEGSKA (reference sequence). This chain's CDR3 is CSARDPVTGSTVTQYF. The CDR3 coding sequence is TGCAGTGCTAGAGATCCAGTCACGGGTAGCACAGTTACGCAGTATTTT.

Details on this clonotype: Mismatch with germline at one junction end may stem from a read error. This rearrangement joins TRBV6-5 to TRBJ2-6; D is possibly TRBD2 (6 bases). The CDR3 runs 14 residues. Germline-derived CDR1 and CDR2 are MNHEY and SVGAGI. The CDR3 DNA is TGTGGCAGCAGCGGGCTATCTAGGGCCAACGTCCTGACTTTC. It is translated as CGSSGLSRANVLTF.

This clonotype was observed many times. The rearrangement joins TRBV28 to TRBJ2-1, with 12 bases fitting TRBD2. The CDR3 has 20 residues. The germline V gene encodes CDR1 MDHEN and CDR2 SYDVKM. The V segment lost 5 bases and the J segment 0 bases; nucleotides outside the gene matches: 14. The CDR3 region is CASSLPSGLAGLSSYNEQFF. CDR3 nucleotides: TGTGCCAGCAGTCTCCCTTCGGGACTAGCGGGCCTAAGCTCCTACAATGAGCAGTTCTTC.

The chain couples TRBV20-1 to TRBJ2-2, with 8 positions matching TRBD1. The CDR3 is made up of 14 amino acids. Germline loops: CDR1 DFQATT, CDR2 SNEGSKA (reference sequence). Trimming took 7 bases from V and 5 from J; bases not matched to a gene: 9. CDR3 region: CSVSRTGKTGELFF. The CDR3 coding sequence is TGCAGTGTTAGCCGGACAGGGAAGACCGGGGAGCTGTTTTTT.

This clonotype was observed at least ten times. The chain has TRBV6-1 and TRBJ2-1, with 10 nucleotides matching TRBD2. Germline CDR1 is MNHNS and CDR2 is SASEGT. The CDR3 sequence is 15 residues long. The junction had 6 bases not matched to a gene; V was cut back by 7 bases and J by 3 bases. The DNA of the CDR3 is TGTGCCAGCATTATAGCGGGAGGTGTCTACAATGAGCAGTTCTTC. The encoded protein is CASIIAGGVYNEQFF.

Note on this clonotype: An end of the junction does not agree with germline; a read error may underlie this. The J gene is TRBJ2-5, the V gene TRBV5-5, with D unclear. CDR1 is SGHKS and CDR2 is YYEKEE in the germline V gene (reference sequence). CDR3 length: 14 amino acids. The CDR3 reads CASRLVPGQEPQYF. The CDR3 DNA is TGTGCCAGCAGGTTGGTGCCGGGCCAGGAGCCCCAGTACTTC.

Worth noting for this clonotype: No conserved phenylalanine or tryptophan is present at the end of the CDR3, so a read error is the likely explanation. This sequence joins TRBV20-1 and TRBJ1-1; TRBD1 is a possible D gene (5 bases). The CDR3 contains 13 residues. With 2 bases removed from V and 10 bases from J, the gap between germline ends came to 17 bases. Germline CDR1 is DFQATT and CDR2 is SNEGSKA (reference sequence). CDR3 coding DNA: TGCAGTGCTAGATTGACAGAGAGGTTTCGAGCTTTCTAT. Its translation is CSARLTERFRAFY.

V and J are TRBV29-1 and TRBJ2-1; 7 bases are a match to TRBD1. The CDR3 extends over 13 amino acids. In germline, CDR1 is SQVTM, CDR2 ANQGSEA. V dropped 7 bases and J dropped 3; count of bases not matched to a gene: 6. Here the CDR3 DNA reads TGCAGCGCTGGAACAGGGGACTACAATGAGCAGTTCTTC. Its translation: CSAGTGDYNEQFF.